The rows below give T cell receptor beta chains drawn from one sample of a study of beta chain features in type 1 diabetes. Sequencing used immunoSEQ multiplex PCR; TCRdb keeps in-frame clones, though not all of them. The sample has some 240,000 clones; about a tenth are singletons. Sample: central memory CD4+ T cells from blood. These TCRs come from a man younger than 35 in good health. Both conserved end residues are part of each CDR3. A D gene is named only where the DNA matches it firmly. Not all rows give a size; the values are once, few, many and, for expanded clones, a class.

>TRBJ2-3|-|few|TRBV5-4
TGTGCCAGCAGCTCCCGGGACCGATACACAGATACGCAGTATTTT
CASSSRDRYTDTQYF
>TRBJ2-7|-|-|TRBV27
TGTGCCACCAGTCCCTGGTCGGGGTCCACATCATCCGAGCAGTACTTC
CATSPWSGSTSSEQYF
>TRBJ1-2|TRBD1|-|TRBV29-1
TGCAGCGTGGGACAGGGTCCCTATGGCTACACCTTC
CSVGQGPYGYTF
>TRBJ1-1|-|-|TRBV30
TGTGCCTGGAGTAAGAACAAGAACACTGAAGCTTTCTTT
CAWSKNKNTEAFF
>TRBJ2-1|-|-|TRBV29-1
TGCAGCGTTGAGTCGTTCAATGAGCAGTTCTTC
CSVESFNEQFF
>TRBJ2-2|TRBD2|few|TRBV27
TGTGCCAGCAGCACCCTAAGACTAGCGACGAACACCGGGGAGCTGTTTTTT
CASSTLRLATNTGELFF
>TRBJ2-3|-|few|TRBV5-5
TGTGCCAGCAGCTTGGAGGGAGCAGATACGCAGTATTTT
CASSLEGADTQYF
>TRBJ2-3|-|-|TRBV4-1
TGTGCCAGCAGCCAACAGGGAGCGCAGTATTTT
CASSQQGAQYF
>TRBJ2-7|-|-|TRBV7-3
TGTGCCAGCAGCTTAACTAGGGGCGGCGAGCAGTACTTC
CASSLTRGGEQYF
>TRBJ2-1|-|many|TRBV5-4
TGTGCCAGCAGCTTATTAGGAGGGGTCCATGAGCAGTTCTTC
CASSLLGGVHEQFF
>TRBJ2-1|-|few|TRBV11-1
TGTGCCAGCAGCCCGACATCCCAGGGGCAGTTCTTC
CASSPTSQGQFF
>TRBJ2-7|TRBD1|-|TRBV5-4
TGTGCCAGCAGCCCCGGGACAGGGGGTTACGAGCAGTACTTC
CASSPGTGGYEQYF
>TRBJ2-7|-|many|TRBV19
TGTGCCAGTAGTAGCCAGCGGAGCTACGAGCAGTACTTC
CASSSQRSYEQYF
>TRBJ2-3|TRBD2|-|TRBV10-3
TGTGCCACCCGGGGACTAGCGAATACAGATACGCAGTATTTT
CATRGLANTDTQYF
>TRBJ1-1|TRBD1|-|TRBV29-1
TGCAGCGTTGAAGGACAGGGGAACACTGAAGCTTTCTTT
CSVEGQGNTEAFF
>TRBJ2-3|TRBD2|many|TRBV9
TGTGCCAGCGGCCTAGCGGGAGGGCCGTGGGGAGATACGCAGTATTTT
CASGLAGGPWGDTQYF
>TRBJ2-5|TRBD2|once|TRBV19
TGTGCCAGTAGTATTTCGACTAGCGCGGAGACCCAGTACTTC
CASSISTSAETQYF
>TRBJ2-3|-|few|TRBV5-6
TGTGCCAGCAGCTCCGTTCAGGGTATAAGCACAGATACGCAGTATTTT
CASSSVQGISTDTQYF
>TRBJ2-1|TRBD1|-|TRBV7-3
TGTGCCAGCAGCTCATTGGGACAGGGCAGGCAGTTCTTC
CASSSLGQGRQFF
>TRBJ2-2|TRBD1|few|TRBV9
TGTGCCAGCGTTCAACGAGAACAGGGGGCGGCCGGGGAGCTGTTTTTT
CASVQREQGAAGELFF
>TRBJ2-7|-|-|TRBV7-3
TGTGCCAGCAGCTTAGGACACCAAGGCTACGAGCAGTACTTC
CASSLGHQGYEQYF
>TRBJ2-1|-|few|TRBV27
TGTGCCAGCAGTGCCGCGGGGAGCTCCTACAATGAGCAGTTCTTC
CASSAAGSSYNEQFF
>TRBJ2-1|TRBD2|many|TRBV2
TGTGCCAGCAGTGAACTCCGACTAGCGGGAGATGGCGATGAGCAGTTCTTC
CASSELRLAGDGDEQFF
>TRBJ1-2|-|many|TRBV5-4
TGTGCCAGCAGCGTCCGGAGAGAAGGATACTATGGCTACACCTTC
CASSVRREGYYGYTF
>TRBJ2-1|TRBD1|-|TRBV7-6
TGTGCCAGCAGCTACCTCGGACAGGGGAATAACGTTGAGCAGTTCTTC
CASSYLGQGNNVEQFF
>TRBJ2-1|TRBD2|-|TRBV5-1
TGCGCCAGCACTAGCGGGAGGACCTACAATGAGCAGTTCTTC
CASTSGRTYNEQFF
>TRBJ2-7|TRBD2|few|TRBV6-6
TGTGCCAGCAGTTACACGACTAGCGGGAGTAACGAGCAGTACTTC
CASSYTTSGSNEQYF
>TRBJ2-7|TRBD1|few|TRBV5-1
TGCGCCAGCAGGGATCCCAGGGGGAATGTCTACGAGCAGTACTTC
CASRDPRGNVYEQYF
>TRBJ2-3|-|few|TRBV11-2
TGTGCCAGCACCCTCAGAGATACGCAGTATTTT
CASTLRDTQYF
>TRBJ2-1|-|-|TRBV7-2
TGTGCCAGCAGTTTTTACAATGAGCAGTTCTTC
CASSFYNEQFF
>TRBJ1-2|TRBD1|-|TRBV28
TGTGCCAGTCAGGGGCACAGGGGGTATGGCTACACCTTC
CASQGHRGYGYTF
>TRBJ1-5|-|-|TRBV18
TGTGCCAGCTCACAAGCGGGGGGCAATCAGCCCCAGCATTTT
CASSQAGGNQPQHF